This paragraph reports one TCR beta chain. Its antigen is not known. The data stem from a study of cytomegalovirus exposure and HLA in healthy donors. At the level of the study: Among roughly 180 million T cells, an earlier analysis found approximately 110 million unique TCR beta sequences.

With 7 bases removed from V and 7 bases from J, the gap between germline ends came to 14 bases. CDR3 length equals 13 residues. The germline V gene encodes CDR1 MNHEY and CDR2 SMNVEV (reference sequence). The primer mix had 60 Vbeta and 13 Jbeta primers. TCRdb keeps only in-frame clones here, not all; method: immunoSEQ multiplex PCR. This sample yields about 110,000 clones, of which about 70% are seen a single time; roughly 0.79% belongs to the top ten. Whole-study findings and limits: Some highly shared sequence variants likely arose as a pipeline artifact.

The sequence derives from a boy younger than 18 in good health and CMV-seronegative. The V and J genes are TRBV27 and TRBJ2-1; D is perhaps TRBD2 (5 bases). Sequenced sample: PBMCs. CDR3 in DNA: TGTGCCAGCAAAGAACGGTGGAGGAATGAGCAGTTCTTC. Translating it yields CASKERWRNEQFF.